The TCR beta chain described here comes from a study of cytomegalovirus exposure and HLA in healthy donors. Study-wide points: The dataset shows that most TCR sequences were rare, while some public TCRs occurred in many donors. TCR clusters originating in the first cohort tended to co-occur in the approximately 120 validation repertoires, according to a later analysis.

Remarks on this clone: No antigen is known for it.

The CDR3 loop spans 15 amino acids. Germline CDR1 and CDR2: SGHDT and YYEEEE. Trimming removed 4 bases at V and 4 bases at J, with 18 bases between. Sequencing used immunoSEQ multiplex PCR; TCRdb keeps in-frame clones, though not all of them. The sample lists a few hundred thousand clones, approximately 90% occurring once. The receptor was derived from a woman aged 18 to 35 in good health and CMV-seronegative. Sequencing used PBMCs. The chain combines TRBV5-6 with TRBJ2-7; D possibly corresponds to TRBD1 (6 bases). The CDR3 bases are TGTGCCAGCAGCACCCGCAGGTCAGGGGCTTACGAGCAGTACTTC. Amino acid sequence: CASSTRRSGAYEQYF.